The T cell receptor beta chain described here comes from a study of neurological immune-mediated disorders. A note on this clonotype: Antigen specificity is unknown.

Study outcomes and limitations: Among expanded clones, no CDR3 amino acid sequences were shared across subjects, a pattern suggesting private repertoires in all groups.

From 2 million PBMCs stored at -80 C, the unsorted libraries were generated. The authors produced cDNA by 5'RACE using 10-nucleotide random UMIs. TCRdb ran MiXCR on the 5' RACE reads and lists one entry per CDR3 protein. Here the sample spans approximately 65,000 distinct CDR3 sequences, 5.2% being singletons. Material: PBMCs. The source is a human donor with multiple sclerosis. The donor label of this sample is uncertain.

The CDR3 coding sequence is TGTGCCAGCAGTGAAGCCCGGCTGAACACTGAAGCTTTCTTT. It yields the protein CASSEARLNTEAFF. The gene calls are TRBV2 and TRBJ1-1; D is undetermined. Germline loops: CDR1 SNHLY, CDR2 FYNNEI. The CDR3 loop spans 14 amino acids. V lost 0 bases and J lost 0, with 5 bases in between.